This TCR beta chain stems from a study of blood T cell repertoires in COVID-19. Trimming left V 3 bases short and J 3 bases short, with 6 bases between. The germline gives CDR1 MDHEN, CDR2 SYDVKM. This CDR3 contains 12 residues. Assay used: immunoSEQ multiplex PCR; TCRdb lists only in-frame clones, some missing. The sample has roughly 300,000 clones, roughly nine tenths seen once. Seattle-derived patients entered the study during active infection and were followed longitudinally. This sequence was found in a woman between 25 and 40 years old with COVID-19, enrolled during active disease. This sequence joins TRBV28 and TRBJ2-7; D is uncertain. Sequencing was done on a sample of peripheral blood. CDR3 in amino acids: CASSFQFYEQYF. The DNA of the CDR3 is TGTGCCAGCAGTTTTCAGTTCTACGAGCAGTACTTC. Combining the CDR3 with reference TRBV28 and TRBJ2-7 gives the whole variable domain DVKVTQSSRYLVKRTGEKVFLECVQDMDHENMFWYRQDPGLGLRLIYFSYDVKMKEKGDIPEGYSVSREKKERFSLILESASTNQTSMYLCASSFQFYEQYFGPGTRLTVT.